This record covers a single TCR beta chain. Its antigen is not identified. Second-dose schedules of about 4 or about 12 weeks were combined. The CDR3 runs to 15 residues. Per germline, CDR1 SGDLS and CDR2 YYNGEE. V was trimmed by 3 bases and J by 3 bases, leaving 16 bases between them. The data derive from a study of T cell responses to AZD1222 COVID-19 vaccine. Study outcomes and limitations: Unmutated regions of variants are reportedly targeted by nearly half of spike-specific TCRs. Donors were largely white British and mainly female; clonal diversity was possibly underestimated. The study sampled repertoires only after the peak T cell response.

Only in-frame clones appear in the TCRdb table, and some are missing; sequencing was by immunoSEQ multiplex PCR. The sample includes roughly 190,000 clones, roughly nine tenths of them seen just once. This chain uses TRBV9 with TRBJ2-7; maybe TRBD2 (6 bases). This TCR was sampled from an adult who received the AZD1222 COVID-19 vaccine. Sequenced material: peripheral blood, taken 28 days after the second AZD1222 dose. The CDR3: CASSAGVGDNYEQYF. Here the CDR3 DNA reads TGTGCCAGCAGCGCGGGGGTTGGCGACAACTACGAGCAGTACTTC.